This T cell receptor (beta chain) was sequenced in a study of T cells in Graves' hyperthyroidism and ophthalmopathy. This clonotype was seen a handful of times. Germline V lookup: CDR1 GTSNPN, CDR2 SVGIG (reference sequence). CDR3 length: 18 residues. The J segment lost 0 bases and the V segment lost 6 bases, leaving 13 bases of the junction unmatched. Amplification of TCR beta CDR3 regions was performed using RNA transcripts as template. Using the HTBI primer set, a first-round RT-PCR was run on the TCR CDR3. TCRdb ran MiXCR on the multiplex PCR reads and lists one entry per CDR3 protein. The sample comprises some 360,000 distinct CDR3 sequences, approximately 18% of which are singletons, and about 14% rests with the top ten.

The chain joins TRBV30 to TRBJ2-6; 8 bases fit TRBD2. This receptor was obtained from a woman aged 40 to 55 with Graves' ophthalmopathy. Sequenced: blood. CDR3 sequence reads: CACPPNSGTNSGANVLTF. The CDR3 nucleotides are TGTGCCTGCCCCCCAAATAGCGGGACAAACTCTGGGGCCAACGTCCTGACTTTC.